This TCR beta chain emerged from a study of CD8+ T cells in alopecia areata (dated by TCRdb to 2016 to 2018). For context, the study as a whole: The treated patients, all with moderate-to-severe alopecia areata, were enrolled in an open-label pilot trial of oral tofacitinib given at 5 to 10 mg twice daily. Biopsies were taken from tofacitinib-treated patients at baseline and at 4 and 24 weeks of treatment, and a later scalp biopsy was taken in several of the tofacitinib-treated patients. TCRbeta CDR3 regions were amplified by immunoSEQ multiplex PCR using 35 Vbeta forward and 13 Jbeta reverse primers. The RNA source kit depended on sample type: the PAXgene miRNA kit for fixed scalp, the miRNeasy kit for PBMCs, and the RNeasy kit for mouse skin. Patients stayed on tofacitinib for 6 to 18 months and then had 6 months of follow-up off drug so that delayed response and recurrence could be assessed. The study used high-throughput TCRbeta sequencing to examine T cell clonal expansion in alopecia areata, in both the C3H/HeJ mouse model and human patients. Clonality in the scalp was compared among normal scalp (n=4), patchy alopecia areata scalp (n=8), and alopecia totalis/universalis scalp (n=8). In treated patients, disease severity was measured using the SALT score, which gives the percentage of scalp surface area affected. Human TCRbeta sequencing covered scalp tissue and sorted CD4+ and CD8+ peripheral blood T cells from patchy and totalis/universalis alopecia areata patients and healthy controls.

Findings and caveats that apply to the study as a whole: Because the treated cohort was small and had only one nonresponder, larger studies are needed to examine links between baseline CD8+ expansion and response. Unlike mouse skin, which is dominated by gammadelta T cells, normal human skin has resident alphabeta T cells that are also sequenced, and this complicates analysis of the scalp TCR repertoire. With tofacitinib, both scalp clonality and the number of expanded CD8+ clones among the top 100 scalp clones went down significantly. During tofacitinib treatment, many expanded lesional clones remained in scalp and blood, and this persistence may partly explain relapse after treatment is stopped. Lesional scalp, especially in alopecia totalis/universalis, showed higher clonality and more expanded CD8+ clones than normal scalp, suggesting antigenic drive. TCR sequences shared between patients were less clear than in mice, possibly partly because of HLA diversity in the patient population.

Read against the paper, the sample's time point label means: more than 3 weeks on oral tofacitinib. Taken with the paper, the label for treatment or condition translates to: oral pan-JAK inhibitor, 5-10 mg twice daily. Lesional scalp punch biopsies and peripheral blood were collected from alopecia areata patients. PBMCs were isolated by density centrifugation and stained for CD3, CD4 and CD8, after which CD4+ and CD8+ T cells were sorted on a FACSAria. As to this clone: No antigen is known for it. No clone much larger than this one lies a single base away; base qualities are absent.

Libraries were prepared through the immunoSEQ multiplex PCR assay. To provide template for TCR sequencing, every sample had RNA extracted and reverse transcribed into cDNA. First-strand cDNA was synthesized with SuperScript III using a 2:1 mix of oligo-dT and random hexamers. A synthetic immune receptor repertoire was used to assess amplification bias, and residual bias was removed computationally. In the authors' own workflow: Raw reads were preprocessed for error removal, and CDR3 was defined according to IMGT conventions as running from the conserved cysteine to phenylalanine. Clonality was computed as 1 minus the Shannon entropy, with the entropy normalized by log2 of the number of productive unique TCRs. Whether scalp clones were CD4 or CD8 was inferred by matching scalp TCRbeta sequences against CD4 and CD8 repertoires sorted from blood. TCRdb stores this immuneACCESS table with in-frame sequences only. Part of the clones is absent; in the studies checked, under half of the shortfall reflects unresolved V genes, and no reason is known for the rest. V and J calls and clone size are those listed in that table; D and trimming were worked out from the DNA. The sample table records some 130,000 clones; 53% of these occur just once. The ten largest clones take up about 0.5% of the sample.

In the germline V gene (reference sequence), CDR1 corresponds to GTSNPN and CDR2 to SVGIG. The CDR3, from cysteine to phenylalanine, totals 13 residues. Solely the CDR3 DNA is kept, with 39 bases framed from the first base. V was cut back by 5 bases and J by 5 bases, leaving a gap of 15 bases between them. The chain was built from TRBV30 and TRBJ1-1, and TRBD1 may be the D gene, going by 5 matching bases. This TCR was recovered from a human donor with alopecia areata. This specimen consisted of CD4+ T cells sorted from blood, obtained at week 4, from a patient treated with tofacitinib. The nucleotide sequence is TGTGCCTGGGCCAGACAGAGGAGGACTGAAGCTTTCTTT. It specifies CAWARQRRTEAFF.